This is a list of T cell receptor beta chains from one sample in a study of cytomegalovirus exposure and HLA in healthy donors. Data came from immunoSEQ multiplex PCR; TCRdb stores just in-frame clones and leaves some out. The repertoire holds more than 110,000 clones, 65% to 80% seen once, with roughly 7.3% in the top ten. The specimen was PBMCs. These receptors originate from a man younger than 40 in good health and CMV-seronegative. CDR3s include the opening cysteine and the closing phenylalanine or tryptophan. The D gene is left open where the match is weak. Clone size is stated in some rows and not others, as once, few, many or a class when expanded.

TRBV11-2	-	TRBD1	TRBJ2-1	TGTGCCAGCACCCGGGACAGGGGCTACAATGAGCAGTTCTTC	CASTRDRGYNEQFF
TRBV30	few	-	TRBJ1-1	TGTGCCTGGAGTGAGGTACGGGGCACTGAAGCTTTCTTT	CAWSEVRGTEAFF
TRBV15	-	-	TRBJ1-2	TGTGCCACCAGCGTGGCGGGCTATGGCTACACCTTC	CATSVAGYGYTF
TRBV2	-	TRBD2	TRBJ2-5	TGTGCCAGCAGTCAGACTAGCGGGGAAGAGACCCAGTACTTC	CASSQTSGEETQYF
TRBV6-5	-	TRBD2	TRBJ2-1	TGTGCCAGCAGTTACTTCCGACTAGCGGGTGTCGATGAGCAGTTCTTC	CASSYFRLAGVDEQFF
TRBV5-4	-	TRBD2	TRBJ2-5	TGTGCCAGCAGCTTGGAGTCCGGGAGGGGGGAGACCCAGTACTTC	CASSLESGRGETQYF
TRBV5-4	-	-	TRBJ1-2	TGTGCCAGCAGCTCTCGTGGAGACAGGTATTATGGCTACACCTTC	CASSSRGDRYYGYTF
TRBV19	-	-	TRBJ1-5	TGTGCCAGTAGTCAAGGGGAACAGCCCCAGCATTTT	CASSQGEQPQHF
TRBV9	few	TRBD2	TRBJ2-5	TGTGCCAGCAGCGTAGGAGCGGGGGGGTATTCAGAGACCCAGTACTTC	CASSVGAGGYSETQYF
TRBV6-1	-	-	TRBJ2-7	TGTGCCACCTTAAAAGGAGGCTACGAGCAGTACTTC	CATLKGGYEQYF
TRBV5-1	-	-	TRBJ2-7	TGCGCCAGCCACAGGGCCTTGGGCGAGCAGTACTTC	CASHRALGEQYF
TRBV5-1	-	TRBD1	TRBJ2-7	TGCGCCAGCTCTTGGACAGGGTCCCCCGAGCAGTACTTC	CASSWTGSPEQYF
TRBV19	-	-	TRBJ1-1	TGTGCCAGCGCGGCGAACACTGAAGCTTTCTTT	CASAANTEAFF
TRBV5-4	few	TRBD1	TRBJ2-5	TGTGCCAGCAGCACGACAGGGGTTGGGGCATCGCAAGAGACCCAGTACTTC	CASSTTGVGASQETQYF
TRBV4-1	-	-	TRBJ1-2	TGCGCCAGCAGCCAATTGAGGCAGGGCAACTATGGCTACACCTTC	CASSQLRQGNYGYTF
TRBV7-8	-	TRBD1	TRBJ2-3	TGTGCCAGCAGCTACCGGGACAGAAGCACAGATACGCAGTATTTT	CASSYRDRSTDTQYF
TRBV2	once	TRBD1	TRBJ1-2	TGTGCCAGCAGCCCCCTTCGACAGGGACATGGCTACACCTTC	CASSPLRQGHGYTF
TRBV11-2	-	-	TRBJ1-2	TGTGCCAGCAGCTCTTTTGACAGGACCACCTTC	CASSSFDRTTF
TRBV10-1	once	TRBD2	TRBJ2-3	TGCGCCAGCAGTGAGTCGGTAGCGGGAGGAACAGATACGCAGTATTTT	CASSESVAGGTDTQYF
TRBV5-1	-	-	TRBJ1-2	TGCGCCAGCAGCGTCCAGGCGTCTAACTATGGCTACACCTTC	CASSVQASNYGYTF
TRBV29-1	-	TRBD1	TRBJ2-7	TGCAGCGTTGATCAGGGACAGGGTCACCACGAGCAGTACTTC	CSVDQGQGHHEQYF
TRBV4-1	once	-	TRBJ2-4	TGCGCCAGCAGCCAAGGTCAGGGGACGGCCAAAAACAGTCAGTACTTC	CASSQGQGTAKNSQYF
TRBV6-5	-	-	TRBJ2-1	TGTGCCCTCGATGGTAGTCTGAATGAGCAGTTCTTC	CALDGSLNEQFF
TRBV4-1	-	TRBD1	TRBJ2-5	TGCGCCAGCAGCCCCCAGGACAGGGAAGAGACCCAGTACTTC	CASSPQDREETQYF
TRBV19	-	TRBD1	TRBJ2-5	TGTGCCAGTAGTTCGACAGGGTTGGAGACCCAGTACTTC	CASSSTGLETQYF
TRBV28	-	TRBD1	TRBJ1-1	TGTGCCAGCAGTCCTCGGGACAGGATAAACACTGAAGCTTTCTTT	CASSPRDRINTEAFF
TRBV28	-	-	TRBJ1-2	TGTGCCAGCAGGCTCGCCGAGGGGGTAGGCTATGGCTACACCTTC	CASRLAEGVGYGYTF
TRBV11-3	-	-	TRBJ2-3	TGTGCCAGCAGCCCGAGCACAGATACGCAGTATTTT	CASSPSTDTQYF
TRBV19	-	TRBD1	TRBJ2-7	TGTGCCAGTAGTCTAGGACAGGCGAGCGAGCAGTACTTC	CASSLGQASEQYF
TRBV5-4	-	TRBD2	TRBJ2-7	TGTGCCAGCAGCCCTGCTTCCGCCTCCGGGACTAGCGGTGGGGAGCAGTACTTC	CASSPASASGTSGGEQYF
TRBV5-4	-	TRBD2	TRBJ2-5	TGTGCCAGCAGCTTGGCTAGCGGGGGTTTAGAGACCCAGTACTTC	CASSLASGGLETQYF
TRBV10-3	-	-	TRBJ2-7	TGTGCCATCAGGGGGGGAGGCGACGCCTACGAGCAGTACTTC	CAIRGGGDAYEQYF
TRBV6-1	-	TRBD1	TRBJ1-5	TGTGCCAGCAGTTCAGGGGGCGGCAATCAGCCCCAGCATTTT	CASSSGGGNQPQHF
TRBV6-1	-	TRBD2	TRBJ2-3	TGTGCCAGCAGTGTGGAGCGGGAATACACAGATACGCAGTATTTT	CASSVEREYTDTQYF
TRBV6-1	-	-	TRBJ1-4	TGTGCCAGCCGATACGGGGAGAGCCCAGAGGAAAAACTGTTTTTT	CASRYGESPEEKLFF
TRBV7-6	-	-	TRBJ2-3	TGTGCCAGCAGCCAGGAGCGGGCAGACACGCAGTATTTT	CASSQERADTQYF
TRBV5-1	few	TRBD2	TRBJ2-1	TGCGCCAGCAGCATGACTAGCGGGAGATTGAATGAGCAGTTCTTC	CASSMTSGRLNEQFF
TRBV6-1	-	-	TRBJ2-5	TGTGCCAGCAAGGGGCAGCTCCTGGAGACCCAGTACTTC	CASKGQLLETQYF
TRBV5-6	once	TRBD1	TRBJ1-5	TGTGCCAGCAGCTGGTCGGGACAGGGCCTCAATCAGCCCCAGCATTTT	CASSWSGQGLNQPQHF
TRBV28	-	TRBD2	TRBJ2-2	TGTGCCAGCAGTTCACTAGCGGGGGGCACCGGGGAGCTGTTTTTT	CASSSLAGGTGELFF
TRBV19	-	TRBD1	TRBJ1-2	TGTGCCAGTAGTATTGGGACAGGGGCCACCTATGGCTACACCTTC	CASSIGTGATYGYTF
TRBV2	-	TRBD1	TRBJ2-7	TGTGCCAGCAGTGGAAGGGACAGGGGAGGCTACGAGCAGTACTTC	CASSGRDRGGYEQYF
TRBV6-1	once	-	TRBJ1-3	TGTGCCAGCAGTGAAGGGTTGGGACTTATAAGAAACACCATATATTTT	CASSEGLGLIRNTIYF
TRBV9	-	TRBD2	TRBJ2-1	TGTGCCAGCAGCCCAAGACTAGCGGAAAGCTCCTACAATGAGCAGTTCTTC	CASSPRLAESSYNEQFF
TRBV7-9	-	TRBD1	TRBJ1-2	TGTGCCAGCAGCTTAGGGGACAGGGGGGACTATGGCTACACCTTC	CASSLGDRGDYGYTF
TRBV6-5	-	-	TRBJ1-5	TGTGCCAGCGGGGGGGGGAGGAGCAATCAGCCCCAGCATTTT	CASGGGRSNQPQHF
TRBV28	-	-	TRBJ2-1	TGTGCCAGCATCCGGGGGTCCTACAATGAGCAGTTCTTC	CASIRGSYNEQFF
TRBV7-9	once	TRBD2	TRBJ2-5	TGTGCCAGCAGCGCGACTAGCGGGGGGAACCAAGAGACCCAGTACTTC	CASSATSGGNQETQYF
TRBV9	-	TRBD2	TRBJ2-5	TGTGCCAGCAGCGTAGGTGGAAGAGCGGGAGAGCAGTACTTC	CASSVGGRAGEQYF
TRBV11-3	few	-	TRBJ2-2	TGTGCCAGCAGCCTTGAGGGGGACACCGGGGAGCTGTTTTTT	CASSLEGDTGELFF
TRBV19	-	-	TRBJ1-5	TGTGCCAGTAGTTTAATGGCAGGGGAAAATCAGCCCCAGCATTTT	CASSLMAGENQPQHF
TRBV4-1	-	TRBD2	TRBJ2-3	TGCGCCAGCAGCCAGATAGGACTAGGCGCAGATACGCAGTATTTT	CASSQIGLGADTQYF
TRBV19	-	-	TRBJ2-5	TGTGCCAGTAGTAGTCTTTATGGCAGGGACCAAGAGACCCAGTACTTC	CASSSLYGRDQETQYF
TRBV19	-	-	TRBJ2-5	TGTGCCAGTAGCCCTTACAGGGACAAGTACCAAGAGACCCAGTACTTC	CASSPYRDKYQETQYF
TRBV5-1	-	-	TRBJ1-6	TGCGCCAGCAGCTCAAATAATTCACCCCTCCACTTT	CASSSNNSPLHF
TRBV6-5	-	TRBD1	TRBJ1-1	TGTGCCAGCAGAGGGGGCGAGGACACTGAAGCTTTCTTT	CASRGGEDTEAFF
TRBV6-5	-	TRBD2	TRBJ2-3	TGTGCCAGCAGTTATAGTTGGACTAGCGGCACAGATACGCAGTATTTT	CASSYSWTSGTDTQYF
TRBV6-5	-	-	TRBJ1-1	TGTGCCAGCAGTTACGGAGGAGTCACTGAAGCTTTCTTT	CASSYGGVTEAFF
TRBV6-5	-	-	TRBJ1-1	TGTGCCAGCAGACAGGGTTGGAACACTGAAGCTTTCTTT	CASRQGWNTEAFF